This TCR beta chain was recovered during a study of blood T cell repertoires in COVID-19. Study in general: Collection of acute and convalescent COVID-19 samples took place in the United States, Italy and Spain. Nucleic acid was either cDNA or gDNA, and it came from T cells, B-cell-depleted T cells, or PBMCs.

In Seattle, patients joined the study during active infection and were tracked longitudinally. The CDR3 contains 15 residues. The V segment lost 9 bases and the J segment 4 bases; nucleotides outside the gene matches: 13. Germline CDR1 ENHRY, CDR2 SYGVKD. In the study's own analysis: The assay estimated nucleated cells by amplifying reference gene primers. The table came from immunoSEQ multiplex PCR; TCRdb's copy has only in-frame clones and leaves some out. The V and J calls and the clone size are those of that table, but D and trimming were determined from the DNA. The table lists over 70,000 clones, roughly nine tenths of them singletons, with 2.5% to 3% in the top ten.

The chain has TRBV10-3 and TRBJ1-1; TRBD1 matches 8 bases. The material sequenced was peripheral blood. The source of this sequence is a man over 45 with COVID-19, enrolled during active disease. CDR3 in amino acids: CAIQGQGANPTEAFF. CDR3 in DNA: TGTGCCATACAGGGCCAGGGGGCAAATCCCACTGAAGCTTTCTTT.